The 23 T cell receptor beta chains in this list originate from one sample, sequenced in a study of memory CD4+ T cells and cytomegalovirus serostatus. The sort gate was single viable CD3+CD4+CD8-CD45RO+ cells for memory CD4+ T cells. The method was immunoSEQ multiplex PCR; TCRdb's version includes in-frame clones alone and lacks a portion of them. The sample holds tens of thousands of clones; 80% to 90% are singletons and the top ten take approximately 1.1%. What was sequenced was memory CD4+ T cells from blood. These receptors were taken from an adult in good health and CMV-seronegative.

The rearrangement joins TRBV29-1 to TRBJ2-7; TRBD2 matches at 9 bases. Looked up from germline, CDR1 is SQVTM and CDR2 is ANQGSEA. With V trimmed by 6 bases and J by 2 bases, 2 bases remained unmatched. The CDR3 has 12 amino acids. The CDR3 coding sequence is TGCAGCGTCGGCGGGAGGGCCTACGAGCAGTACTTC. Residues: CSVGGRAYEQYF.

This sequence joins TRBV30 and TRBJ1-1; D is ambiguous. Germline V lookup: CDR1 GTSNPN, CDR2 SVGIG (reference sequence). The CDR3 length is 15 residues. V lost 2 bases to trimming and J lost 0 bases, with 13 bases between them. CDR3 amino acids: CAWSLVATVNTEAFF. CDR3 bases: TGTGCCTGGAGTTTAGTAGCGACGGTGAACACTGAAGCTTTCTTT.

The J gene is TRBJ2-3, the V gene TRBV7-9; the D gene is possibly TRBD2 (5 bases). The CDR3 covers 19 residues. The germline CDR1 and CDR2 sequences are SEHNR and FQNEAQ (reference sequence). Between the trimmed V and J ends, which lost 5 bases and 0 bases, there was a span of 24 bases. CDR3 DNA sequence: TGTGCCAGCAGCCCGAGGCTAGAGGGAGTAGGAAGGAGCACAGATACGCAGTATTTT. The encoded protein is CASSPRLEGVGRSTDTQYF. The entire variable domain, with the rest obtained from reference TRBV7-9 and TRBJ2-3, is as follows: DTGVSQNPRHKITKRGQNVTFRCDPISEHNRLYWYRQTLGQGPEFLTYFQNEAQLEKSRLLSDRFSAERPKGSFSTLEIQRTEQGDSAMYLCASSPRLEGVGRSTDTQYFGPGTRLTVL.

The chain combines TRBV5-5 with TRBJ2-4; D gene unclear. Per germline, CDR1 SGHKS and CDR2 YYEKEE (reference sequence). The CDR3 loop spans 14 amino acids. Trimming cost V 3 bases and J 0 bases, with 7 bases left between them. CDR3 sequence (DNA): TGTGCCAGCAGCTCTCAGCTAGCCAAAAACATTCAGTACTTC. Translating gives CASSSQLAKNIQYF.

The genes are TRBV4-1 and TRBJ1-5; D call uncertain. This CDR3 is built from 16 residues. Germline V lookup: CDR1 MGHRA, CDR2 YSYEKL. Trimming left V 1 base short and J 0 bases short, with 10 bases between. The CDR3 spells CASSQGAGYSNQPQHF. Written as DNA, the CDR3 is TGCGCCAGCAGCCAAGGGGCCGGGTATAGCAATCAGCCCCAGCATTTT.

J is TRBJ2-1 and V is TRBV12-5; a possible D gene is TRBD1 (6 bases). V was clipped by 0 bases and J by 10 bases, with 7 bases between them. CDR3 length: 12 residues. Germline V gives CDR1 LGHNT, CDR2 FRNRAP. DNA for the CDR3: TGTGCTAGTGGTTTGGTCGACAGGGAGCAGTTCTTC. Translating gives CASGLVDREQFF.

The chain recombines TRBV5-1 with TRBJ1-4; D is perhaps TRBD1 (5 bases). The CDR3 has 17 residues. Germline V gene sequence: CDR1 SGHRS, CDR2 YFSETQ. V lost 0 bases and J lost 0, with 12 bases in between. Here the CDR3 reads CASSLAGRGSTNEKLFF. The CDR3 DNA is TGCGCCAGCAGCTTGGCGGGTAGGGGATCAACTAATGAAAAACTGTTTTTT.

The chain links TRBV11-3 to TRBJ2-4; D gene unclear. Germline CDR1 SGHNT, CDR2 YENEEA. V was cut by 1 base and J by 9 bases, with 10 bases left in between. The CDR3 is 13 amino acids. Written as DNA, the CDR3 is TGTGCCAGCAGCTTAGGCGAGAATCGCATTCAGTACTTC. This codes for CASSLGENRIQYF.

This clone was seen once. The J gene is TRBJ1-1, the V gene TRBV6-5; a weak D match, TRBD1 (5 bases). The CDR3 has 13 amino acids. With 10 bases removed from V and 7 bases from J, the gap between germline ends came to 19 bases. Germline assignment: CDR1 MNHEY and CDR2 SVGAGI. CDR3 protein: CATLGRIGGEAFF. DNA of the CDR3: TGTGCCACCTTGGGACGGATCGGAGGTGAAGCTTTCTTT.

The chain carries TRBV28 and TRBJ1-5, with D unclear. CDR1 is MDHEN and CDR2 is SYDVKM in the germline V gene. Trimming removed 3 bases from V and 0 bases from J, with 15 bases in between. The length of the CDR3 is 17 residues. For the CDR3, the DNA is TGTGCCAGCAGTTTGCATCGCGGAACTTATAGCAATCAGCCCCAGCATTTT. As protein: CASSLHRGTYSNQPQHF.

This clone was observed a single time. The chain joins TRBV4-3 to TRBJ2-3; D is undetermined. Between the trimmed V and J ends, which lost 0 bases and 8 bases, there was a span of 6 bases. The CDR3 has 12 amino acids. Germline lookup yields CDR1 LGHNA and CDR2 YSLEER. CDR3 loop: CASSQDLVTQYF. Here the CDR3 DNA reads TGCGCCAGCAGCCAAGACTTGGTTACGCAGTATTTT.

This clone was recorded only once. The chain joins TRBV4-2 to TRBJ2-7; maybe TRBD2 (6 bases). Germline lookup yields CDR1 LGHNA and CDR2 YNFKEQ. Trimming took off 3 bases at V and 2 bases at J, with 14 bases between the two ends. CDR3 size: 15 residues. This chain's CDR3 is CASSQTGRGTYEQYF. DNA of the CDR3: TGTGCCAGCAGCCAGACGGGTCGGGGGACCTACGAGCAGTACTTC.

The gene calls are TRBV7-9 and TRBJ1-2, with 7 bases lining up with TRBD1. V lost 1 base and J lost 4; bases outside the gene matches: 6. The CDR3 spans 15 residues. Per the germline V gene, CDR1 is SEHNR and CDR2 is FQNEAQ (reference sequence). The chain's CDR3 is CASSLGSGQIYGYTF. The CDR3 DNA follows: TGTGCCAGCAGCTTAGGATCGGGACAGATCTATGGCTACACCTTC.

The rearrangement links TRBV2 to TRBJ2-3; TRBD1 aligns across 9 bases. In germline, CDR1 is SNHLY, CDR2 FYNNEI. This CDR3 spans 15 amino acids. Trimming cost V 0 bases and J 9 bases; bases outside gene matches: 7. CDR3 nucleotide sequence: TGTGCCAGCAGTGAAGCGGCGACAGGGGGAAGAACGCAGTATTTT. Its translation is CASSEAATGGRTQYF.

The V gene is TRBV5-4, the J gene TRBJ1-1; possibly TRBD1 for D (5 bases). V was cut by 3 bases and J by 0 bases, with 18 bases left in between. Germline loops: CDR1 SGHNT, CDR2 YYREEE (reference sequence). The CDR3 has 17 amino acids. Here the CDR3 DNA reads TGTGCCAGCAGCTGGAGGGTCGCAAGGGGTATGAACACTGAAGCTTTCTTT. As protein: CASSWRVARGMNTEAFF. The full variable domain, its missing parts supplied by reference TRBV5-4 and TRBJ1-1, is ETGVTQSPTHLIKTRGQQVTLRCSSQSGHNTVSWYQQALGQGPQFIFQYYREEENGRGNFPPRFSGLQFPNYSSELNVNALELDDSALYLCASSWRVARGMNTEAFFGQGTRLTVV.

The V call is TRBV7-2, the J call TRBJ2-7; D is perhaps TRBD2 (6 bases). Trimming left V 7 bases short and J 6 bases short, with 19 bases between. This CDR3 region has 14 residues. Germline CDR1 is SGHTA and CDR2 is FQGNSA. CDR3 bases: TGTGCCAGCACCGAAATGACTAGTTACGGCGAGCAGTACTTC. This sequence encodes CASTEMTSYGEQYF.

The chain links TRBV7-2 to TRBJ2-7; no clear D. CDR3 size: 14 residues. CDR1 is SGHTA and CDR2 is FQGNSA in the germline V gene. V was trimmed by 3 bases and J by 1 base, leaving 10 bases between them. CDR3 residues: CASSFGRSSYEQYF. Here the CDR3 DNA reads TGTGCCAGCAGCTTCGGGCGAAGTTCCTACGAGCAGTACTTC.

V gene TRBV19 combines with J gene TRBJ1-2; 7 nucleotides match TRBD1. CDR1 and CDR2 from the germline V gene are LNHDA and SQIVND (reference sequence). This CDR3 is built from 15 residues. Losses at the gene ends were 0 bases for V and 2 bases for J; bases not matched to a gene: 3. The CDR3 region is CASSIDSTGNYGYTF. The CDR3 DNA is TGTGCCAGTAGTATAGATTCGACAGGGAACTATGGCTACACCTTC. Full variable domain (rest looked up from reference TRBV19 and TRBJ1-2): DGGITQSPKYLFRKEGQNVTLSCEQNLNHDAMYWYRQDPGQGLRLIYYSQIVNDFQKGDIAEGYSVSREKKESFPLTVTSAQKNPTAFYLCASSIDSTGNYGYTFGSGTRLTVV.

The chain combines TRBV2 with TRBJ2-7; 9 bases line up with TRBD2. The length of the CDR3 is 17 residues. CDR1 is SNHLY, CDR2 FYNNEI, per germline. Trimming took 7 bases from V and 0 from J; bases not matched to a gene: 13. CDR3 in DNA: TGTGCCAGCAAACCTATGCGGGGGGGCCCTCCCTCCTACGAGCAGTACTTC. Translating gives CASKPMRGGPPSYEQYF.

The chain joins TRBV6-5 to TRBJ2-7, with D perhaps assigned TRBD1 or TRBD2 (5 bases each). V was trimmed by 2 bases and J by 9 bases, leaving 20 bases between them. From germline, CDR1 is MNHEY and CDR2 SVGAGI. The CDR3 length is 15 residues. DNA for the CDR3: TGTGCCAGCAGTTACGATTTCGGGACCGCATTGACGCAGTACTTC. This gives the protein CASSYDFGTALTQYF.

The rearrangement uses TRBV29-1 and TRBJ1-2, with D perhaps matching TRBD1 (5 bases). Germline lookup yields CDR1 SQVTM and CDR2 ANQGSEA. V was cut by 3 bases and J by 7 bases, with 15 bases left in between. The CDR3 is 13 amino acids. CDR3 loop: CSVERGMDRGYTF. For the CDR3, the DNA is TGCAGCGTTGAGAGGGGCATGGATCGTGGCTACACCTTC. The variable domain in full, completed from reference TRBV29-1 and TRBJ1-2, reads SAVISQKPSRDICQRGTSLTIQCQVDSQVTMMFWYRQQPGQSLTLIATANQGSEATYESGFVIDKFPISRPNLTFSTLTVSNMSPEDSSIYLCSVERGMDRGYTFGSGTRLTVV.

The chain joins TRBV6-5 to TRBJ1-2; 8 nucleotides agree with TRBD1. CDR3 length equals 15 residues. Germline V CDR1 and CDR2: MNHEY, SVGAGI. Trimming took 6 bases from V and 8 from J; bases not matched to a gene: 14. CDR3 sequence reads: CASRARRQGAGGYTF. The CDR3, as DNA: TGTGCCAGCAGAGCACGGAGGCAGGGGGCGGGAGGCTACACCTTC.

This sequence joins TRBV14 and TRBJ2-7; D uncertain. Trimming took 2 bases from V and 7 from J, leaving 6 bases between them. This CDR3 is 11 amino acids long. Germline values: CDR1 SGHDN, CDR2 FVKESK. CDR3: CASSQYHEQYF. The DNA of the CDR3 is TGTGCCAGCAGCCAATACCATGAGCAGTACTTC. Complete variable domain (other parts from reference TRBV14 and TRBJ2-7): EAGVTQFPSHSVIEKGQTVTLRCDPISGHDNLYWYRRVMGKEIKFLLHFVKESKQDESGMPNNRFLAERTGGTYSTLKVQPAELEDSGVYFCASSQYHEQYFGPGTRLTVT.